This T cell receptor (beta chain) was profiled in a study of Ad26.COV2.S vaccination and SARS-CoV-2 variants. The repertoire was sequenced with immunoSEQ multiplex PCR; TCRdb's copy has only in-frame clones and lacks some. The top ten clones hold around 4.2% of a sample with about 440,000 clones, about 90% of them seen once. Treatment meaning: around 19 received Ad26.COV2.S at low or high dose, single or two shots; 5 received placebo; per-sample allocation not given. Sampling was performed 63 days after the first vaccine or placebo injection. There are 14 residues in the CDR3. Germline assignment: CDR1 MNHNY and CDR2 SVGAGI (reference sequence). Trimming cost V 2 bases and J 7 bases, with 11 bases left between them.

The receptor's source is a person aged 18-60 years who received the Ad26.COV2.S COVID-19 vaccine or a placebo. Source: peripheral blood, taken in a trial of Ad26.COV2.S vaccine versus placebo. The chain is built from TRBV6-6 and TRBJ1-4; D not certain. CDR3 bases: TGTGCCAGCAGTTACGACGGCGGCCCTGAAAAACTGTTTTTT. Amino acids: CASSYDGGPEKLFF.